This entry concerns a single TCR beta chain. This record belongs to a study of blood T cell repertoires in COVID-19. As for the study in general: Italy, Spain and the United States were the sources of the convalescent and acute COVID-19 samples. From T cells, B-cell-depleted T cells, or PBMCs came the material, which was cDNA or gDNA.

Original handling: Nucleated cell number was recorded as an estimate derived from reference gene primer amplification. The protocol was immunoSEQ multiplex PCR, while the TCRdb copy is restricted to in-frame clones and leaves out a portion. That table gives V, J and clone size, and the DNA gave D and trimming. The sample lists 100,000 to 150,000 clones; approximately 74% were seen once. This CDR3 has 13 residues. Trimming removed 4 bases at V and 4 bases at J, with 8 bases between. The V gene is TRBV12-3 or TRBV12-4, the J gene TRBJ1-5; tentative D call: TRBD1 (6 bases). The TCR sequence derives from a woman in her sixties or seventies with acute or convalescent COVID-19. Sequenced sample: peripheral blood. The CDR3 region has the DNA TGTGCCAGCAGTTCAGGGGTGAATCAGCCCCAGCATTTT. This codes for CASSSGVNQPQHF.